This is a list of T cell receptor beta chains from one sample in a study of shared clonotypes between healthy human individuals. Using immunoSEQ multiplex PCR, the repertoire was profiled, and TCRdb retains in-frame clones only, with some absent. The data hold around 2.5 million clones, with under 95% observed a single time. Sequencing used naive CD4+ T cells from PBMCs. The receptors here all came from a man aged 18 to 30 in good health. Some clones in this sample may be carry-over from other donors' samples. CDR3s include the opening cysteine and the closing phenylalanine or tryptophan. D genes are given only for firm matches. Not all rows give a size; the values are once, few, many and, for expanded clones, a class.

d_gene: -; j_gene: TRBJ2-1; abundance: -; v_gene: TRBV5-1; CDR3aa: CASSLGTHNEQFF; CDR3nt: TGCGCCAGCAGCTTGGGTACACACAATGAGCAGTTCTTC
d_gene: -; j_gene: TRBJ1-2; abundance: -; v_gene: TRBV7-2; CDR3aa: CASSPRTDYYGYTF; CDR3nt: TGTGCCAGCAGCCCTCGGACGGATTACTATGGCTACACCTTC
d_gene: -; j_gene: TRBJ1-2; abundance: -; v_gene: TRBV28; CDR3aa: CASSFNRIVYGYTF; CDR3nt: TGTGCCAGCAGTTTTAACAGGATTGTCTATGGCTACACCTTC
d_gene: -; j_gene: TRBJ2-1; abundance: -; v_gene: TRBV7-3; CDR3aa: CASSLTLGSYNEQFF; CDR3nt: TGTGCCAGCAGCTTAACGCTGGGGTCCTACAATGAGCAGTTCTTC
d_gene: -; j_gene: TRBJ2-1; abundance: -; v_gene: TRBV9; CDR3aa: CASSVAIHLDEQFF; CDR3nt: TGTGCCAGCAGCGTAGCGATCCATTTGGATGAGCAGTTCTTC
d_gene: -; j_gene: TRBJ1-5; abundance: -; v_gene: TRBV7-9; CDR3aa: CASSLAAGPNQPQHF; CDR3nt: TGTGCCAGCAGCTTAGCAGCAGGTCCCAATCAGCCCCAGCATTTT
d_gene: TRBD2; j_gene: TRBJ2-2; abundance: once; v_gene: TRBV2; CDR3aa: CASSIPSGSGELFF; CDR3nt: TGTGCCAGCAGTATTCCTAGCGGCAGCGGGGAGCTGTTTTTT
d_gene: -; j_gene: TRBJ1-2; abundance: -; v_gene: TRBV5-1; CDR3aa: CASSNAGTLNYGYTF; CDR3nt: TGCGCCAGCAGCAATGCCGGGACACTAAACTATGGCTACACCTTC
d_gene: -; j_gene: TRBJ1-2; abundance: -; v_gene: TRBV19; CDR3aa: CASSSGTFYGYTF; CDR3nt: TGTGCCAGTAGTTCCGGGACGTTCTATGGCTACACCTTC
d_gene: -; j_gene: TRBJ1-1; abundance: -; v_gene: TRBV30; CDR3aa: CAWMVGLNTEAFF; CDR3nt: TGTGCCTGGATGGTTGGATTGAACACTGAAGCTTTCTTT
d_gene: -; j_gene: TRBJ1-6; abundance: -; v_gene: TRBV6-1; CDR3aa: CASSEAGWANRPLHF; CDR3nt: TGTGCCAGCAGTGAAGCAGGGTGGGCCAACCGACCCCTCCACTTT
d_gene: -; j_gene: TRBJ2-1; abundance: -; v_gene: TRBV19; CDR3aa: CASRGRGLPSSYNEQFF; CDR3nt: TGTGCCAGTAGGGGCCGGGGGCTGCCGAGCTCCTACAATGAGCAGTTCTTC
d_gene: -; j_gene: TRBJ1-1; abundance: -; v_gene: TRBV7-9; CDR3aa: CASSSKIGNTEAFF; CDR3nt: TGTGCCAGCAGCTCAAAAATCGGAAACACTGAAGCTTTCTTT
d_gene: -; j_gene: TRBJ2-7; abundance: -; v_gene: TRBV30; CDR3aa: CAWSRSTGREQYF; CDR3nt: TGTGCCTGGAGTCGGTCTACAGGTCGGGAGCAGTACTTC
d_gene: -; j_gene: TRBJ1-2; abundance: -; v_gene: TRBV18; CDR3aa: CASSPDSPYGYTF; CDR3nt: TGTGCCAGCTCACCCGACAGCCCTTATGGCTACACCTTC
d_gene: TRBD1; j_gene: TRBJ2-1; abundance: -; v_gene: TRBV5-1; CDR3aa: CASSLGGQVANEQFF; CDR3nt: TGCGCCAGCAGCTTGGGGGGACAGGTCGCCAATGAGCAGTTCTTC
d_gene: -; j_gene: TRBJ2-1; abundance: -; v_gene: TRBV9; CDR3aa: CASSVTGGPYNEQFF; CDR3nt: TGTGCCAGCAGCGTAACGGGGGGCCCCTACAATGAGCAGTTCTTC
d_gene: -; j_gene: TRBJ1-1; abundance: -; v_gene: TRBV5-1; CDR3aa: CASSPVVWNKNTEAFF; CDR3nt: TGCGCCAGCAGCCCCGTTGTTTGGAACAAGAACACTGAAGCTTTCTTT
d_gene: TRBD1; j_gene: TRBJ2-1; abundance: -; v_gene: TRBV11-2; CDR3aa: CASSSSQGDYGLGEQFF; CDR3nt: TGTGCCAGCAGCTCTTCACAGGGGGATTATGGATTAGGTGAGCAGTTCTTC
d_gene: TRBD1; j_gene: TRBJ2-1; abundance: -; v_gene: TRBV10-3; CDR3aa: CAISERDSSYNEQFF; CDR3nt: TGTGCCATCAGTGAGAGGGACAGCTCCTACAATGAGCAGTTCTTC
d_gene: -; j_gene: TRBJ2-2; abundance: -; v_gene: TRBV28; CDR3aa: CASSSDRGDTGELFF; CDR3nt: TGTGCCAGCAGTTCCGATAGGGGGGACACCGGGGAGCTGTTTTTT
d_gene: -; j_gene: TRBJ1-2; abundance: -; v_gene: TRBV19; CDR3aa: CASRGERYFYGYTF; CDR3nt: TGTGCCAGTAGAGGGGAGCGGTACTTCTATGGCTACACCTTC
d_gene: -; j_gene: TRBJ1-1; abundance: -; v_gene: TRBV28; CDR3aa: CASSSPGGRRTEAFF; CDR3nt: TGTGCCAGCAGTTCCCCCGGTGGCAGGCGCACTGAAGCTTTCTTT
d_gene: TRBD2; j_gene: TRBJ2-1; abundance: -; v_gene: TRBV19; CDR3aa: CASSIAPSGRAYNEQFF; CDR3nt: TGTGCCAGTAGTATAGCGCCTAGCGGGAGGGCCTACAATGAGCAGTTCTTC
d_gene: TRBD2; j_gene: TRBJ2-5; abundance: -; v_gene: TRBV15; CDR3aa: CATSSDLAGELETQYF; CDR3nt: TGTGCCACCAGCAGCGACTTAGCGGGAGAGTTAGAGACCCAGTACTTC
d_gene: TRBD1; j_gene: TRBJ2-7; abundance: -; v_gene: TRBV7-3; CDR3aa: CASSPGGDRGYEQYF; CDR3nt: TGTGCCAGCAGCCCGGGCGGGGACAGGGGCTACGAGCAGTACTTC
d_gene: TRBD1; j_gene: TRBJ1-4; abundance: -; v_gene: TRBV28; CDR3aa: CASSLSLGAGGAFSDNEKLFF; CDR3nt: TGTGCCAGCAGTTTATCACTGGGGGCAGGGGGCGCGTTTTCGGATAATGAAAAACTGTTTTTT
d_gene: TRBD2; j_gene: TRBJ2-2; abundance: -; v_gene: TRBV4-1; CDR3aa: CASRLAGGTGELFF; CDR3nt: TGCGCCAGCCGACTAGCGGGAGGCACCGGGGAGCTGTTTTTT
d_gene: -; j_gene: TRBJ2-7; abundance: -; v_gene: TRBV11-2; CDR3aa: CASSLAAGLYEQYF; CDR3nt: TGTGCCAGCAGCTTAGCAGCCGGCCTCTACGAGCAGTACTTC
d_gene: -; j_gene: TRBJ2-7; abundance: -; v_gene: TRBV7-9; CDR3aa: CASSPPASVIVRSSYEQYF; CDR3nt: TGTGCCAGCAGCCCTCCGGCGAGCGTGATAGTGAGGAGCTCCTACGAGCAGTACTTC
d_gene: -; j_gene: TRBJ1-2; abundance: -; v_gene: TRBV5-6; CDR3aa: CASRPLDGPYGYTF; CDR3nt: TGTGCCAGCAGGCCCTTGGACGGACCCTATGGCTACACCTTC
d_gene: -; j_gene: TRBJ1-2; abundance: -; v_gene: TRBV27; CDR3aa: CASSSIQGIYGYTF; CDR3nt: TGTGCCAGCAGTTCAATCCAGGGGATTTATGGCTACACCTTC
d_gene: TRBD1; j_gene: TRBJ2-2; abundance: -; v_gene: TRBV19; CDR3aa: CASSIPRGSNTGELFF; CDR3nt: TGTGCCAGTAGTATCCCCAGGGGGTCGAACACCGGGGAGCTGTTTTTT
d_gene: TRBD1; j_gene: TRBJ2-2; abundance: -; v_gene: TRBV4-2; CDR3aa: CASSQLPGGGGELFF; CDR3nt: TGTGCCAGCAGCCAACTTCCAGGGGGCGGCGGGGAGCTGTTTTTT
d_gene: -; j_gene: TRBJ2-7; abundance: -; v_gene: TRBV27; CDR3aa: CASSFVRQGSYEQYF; CDR3nt: TGTGCCAGCAGTTTCGTCCGCCAGGGTAGCTACGAGCAGTACTTC
d_gene: -; j_gene: TRBJ2-2; abundance: -; v_gene: TRBV11-2; CDR3aa: CASSLARVAGELFF; CDR3nt: TGTGCCAGCAGCTTAGCCCGGGTAGCCGGGGAGCTGTTTTTT
d_gene: TRBD2; j_gene: TRBJ2-7; abundance: -; v_gene: TRBV5-1; CDR3aa: CASSQGLAGDIGSSRF; CDR3nt: TGCGCCAGCAGCCAGGGACTAGCGGGAGACATAGGCAGCTCCCGCTTC